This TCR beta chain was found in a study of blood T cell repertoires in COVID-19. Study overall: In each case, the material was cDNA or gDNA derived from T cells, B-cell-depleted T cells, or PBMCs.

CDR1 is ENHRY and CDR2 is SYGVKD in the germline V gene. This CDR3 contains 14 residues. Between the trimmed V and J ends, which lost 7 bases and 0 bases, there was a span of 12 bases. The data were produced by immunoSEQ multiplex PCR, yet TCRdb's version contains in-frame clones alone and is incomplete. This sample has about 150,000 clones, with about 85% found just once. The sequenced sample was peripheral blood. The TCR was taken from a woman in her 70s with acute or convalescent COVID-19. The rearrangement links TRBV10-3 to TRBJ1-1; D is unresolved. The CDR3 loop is CAIKERTLNTEAFF. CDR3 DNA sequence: TGTGCCATCAAGGAGCGGACTTTGAACACTGAAGCTTTCTTT.